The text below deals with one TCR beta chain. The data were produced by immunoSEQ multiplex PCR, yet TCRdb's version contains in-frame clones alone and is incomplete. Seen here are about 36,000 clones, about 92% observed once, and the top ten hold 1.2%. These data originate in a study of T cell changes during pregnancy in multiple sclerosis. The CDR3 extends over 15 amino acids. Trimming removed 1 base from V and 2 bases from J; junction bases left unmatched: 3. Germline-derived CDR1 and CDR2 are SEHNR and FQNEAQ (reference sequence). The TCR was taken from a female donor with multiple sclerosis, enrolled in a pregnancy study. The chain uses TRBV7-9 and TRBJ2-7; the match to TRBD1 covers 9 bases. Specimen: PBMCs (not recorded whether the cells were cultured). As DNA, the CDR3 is TGTGCCAGCAGCTTAGGACAGGGGGTCACCTACGAGCAGTACTTC. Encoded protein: CASSLGQGVTYEQYF.